This TCR beta chain appears in the sequencing data of a study of cytomegalovirus exposure and HLA in healthy donors. Study-level results: An observed cluster of highly shared sequence variants was recorded as a likely sequencing artifact. When analyzed later, a missense DCLRE1C variant was found to be linked to TCR beta V- and J-gene trimming.

The V gene's germline CDR1 is SGHRS and CDR2 YFSETQ. V lost 4 bases and J 1 base, leaving 9 bases between the germline ends. The CDR3 covers 14 residues. Donors counted as nominally healthy when sampled, yet unrecorded immune exposures were likely. As regards this clone: Its antigen is undetermined.

Use of 60 Vbeta and 13 Jbeta primers characterized the PCR. The data were produced by immunoSEQ multiplex PCR, yet TCRdb's version contains in-frame clones alone and is incomplete. The table includes around 140,000 clones, around 72% detected once. The TCR was taken from a man aged 50-59 years in good health and CMV-seropositive. The chain is built from TRBV5-1 and TRBJ2-1; maybe TRBD1 (6 bases). Input material: PBMCs. CDR3 in amino acids: CASSRDKSYNEQFF. DNA for the CDR3: TGCGCCAGCAGCCGGGACAAATCCTACAATGAGCAGTTCTTC. Looking up the rest from reference TRBV5-1 and TRBJ2-1 gives the full variable domain: KAGVTQTPRYLIKTRGQQVTLSCSPISGHRSVSWYQQTPGQGLQFLFEYFSETQRNKGNFPGRFSGRQFSNSRSEMNVSTLELGDSALYLCASSRDKSYNEQFFGPGTRLTVL.